The 14 T cell receptor beta chains reported below all come from one sample, sequenced in a study of blood T cell repertoires in COVID-19. The repertoire was sequenced with immunoSEQ multiplex PCR; TCRdb's copy has only in-frame clones and lacks some. This sample carries 95,000 to 100,000 clones, about 85% of them seen once, and the ten largest clones take 1.5% to 2%. Material for sequencing was peripheral blood. The receptors stem from a woman between 65 and 79 years old with active or convalescent COVID-19.

The genes are TRBV7-2 and TRBJ2-7; 7 bases are shared with TRBD1. Germline CDR1 SGHTA, CDR2 FQGNSA. This CDR3 has 14 residues. V gave up 8 bases and J gave up 0 bases; unmatched junction bases: 7. In nucleotides, the CDR3 is TGTGCCAGCTCCCGACAGGGCCGCTCCTACGAGCAGTACTTC. It codes for CASSRQGRSYEQYF.

The rearrangement joins TRBV7-2 to TRBJ2-7, with D perhaps matching TRBD1 (6 bases). The germline V and J ends were trimmed by 3 bases and 0 bases, with 18 bases remaining between them. The CDR3 loop spans 17 amino acids. Germline values: CDR1 SGHTA, CDR2 FQGNSA. CDR3 DNA: TGTGCCAGCAGCTTCCCCCTTCGGGGACAAATCTCCTACGAGCAGTACTTC. It is translated as CASSFPLRGQISYEQYF. The complete variable domain, with remaining parts taken from reference TRBV7-2 and TRBJ2-7, reads GAGVSQSPSNKVTEKGKDVELRCDPISGHTALYWYRQSLGQGLEFLIYFQGNSAPDKSGLPSDRFSAERTGGSVSTLTIQRTQQEDSAVYLCASSFPLRGQISYEQYFGPGTRLTVT.

The chain links TRBV3-1 (or the pseudogene TRBV3-2) to TRBJ2-5; 9 nucleotides match TRBD1. Losses at the gene ends were 2 bases for V and 2 bases for J; bases not matched to a gene: 6. CDR1 and CDR2 (germline): LGHDT, YNNKEL (reference sequence). This CDR3 has 16 amino acids. This CDR3 reads CASSQPGTGTQETQYF. CDR3 bases: TGTGCCAGCAGCCAACCGGGGACAGGGACGCAAGAGACCCAGTACTTC.

V usage is TRBV14 and J usage is TRBJ1-3; 7 nucleotides agree with TRBD1. The CDR3 length is 16 residues. Germline V gene sequence: CDR1 SGHDN, CDR2 FVKESK. With 3 bases clipped from V and 1 base from J, the junction kept 6 bases outside the gene matches. The CDR3 is CASSHGGTASGNTIYF. CDR3 bases: TGTGCCAGCAGCCATGGTGGGACAGCGTCTGGAAACACCATATATTTT.

The chain carries TRBV30 and TRBJ1-1; D is ambiguous. The V gene's germline CDR1 is GTSNPN and CDR2 SVGIG (reference sequence). CDR3 length equals 13 residues. Trimming shortened V by 2 bases and J by 4 bases, and 11 bases separated the two germline ends. The CDR3 loop reads CAWSIFFSTEAFF. The CDR3 bases are TGTGCCTGGAGTATTTTTTTTAGCACTGAAGCTTTCTTT.

With respect to this clone: At one boundary the junction diverges from the germline segment, which might be a read error. The chain combines TRBV6-5 with TRBJ2-2; tentatively, D is TRBD2 (7 bases). CDR1 is MNHEY and CDR2 is SVGAGI in the germline V gene. The CDR3 is 15 amino acids. The CDR3 spells CASSYSGGASRGPLF. CDR3 DNA sequence: TGTGCCAGCAGTTACTCGGGGGGGGCTAGCCGGGGGCCACTTTTT.

This clone was counted only a few times. The V and J genes are TRBV7-6 and TRBJ1-1; D is unresolved. CDR3 length: 13 amino acids. The germline V and J ends were trimmed by 6 bases and 5 bases, with 13 bases remaining between them. Germline assignment: CDR1 SGHVS and CDR2 FNYEAQ. In nucleotides, the CDR3 is TGTGCCAGCAGTGACTTCCGTGGGACTGAAGCTTTCTTT. This sequence encodes CASSDFRGTEAFF.

This clone has only a few counts. V and J are TRBV5-6 and TRBJ1-5, with 8 bases that match TRBD1. Germline V gene sequence: CDR1 SGHDT, CDR2 YYEEEE. The CDR3 is made up of 17 amino acids. V was pared by 4 bases and J by 2 bases, with 11 bases of the junction left unmatched. CDR3: CASSRRSTGVGNQPQHF. Written as DNA, the CDR3 is TGTGCCAGCAGCCGGAGATCGACAGGGGTTGGCAATCAGCCCCAGCATTTT. Together with reference TRBV5-6 and TRBJ1-5, the CDR3 gives the full variable domain: DAGVTQSPTHLIKTRGQQVTLRCSPKSGHDTVSWYQQALGQGPQFIFQYYEEEERQRGNFPDRFSGHQFPNYSSELNVNALLLGDSALYLCASSRRSTGVGNQPQHFGDGTRLSIL.

CDR3 residues: CSAGTSGAGGEQFF. As DNA, the CDR3 is TGCAGCGCCGGGACTAGCGGGGCCGGGGGTGAGCAGTTCTTC. V gene TRBV29-1 combines with J gene TRBJ2-1; 13 bases are shared with TRBD2. Trimming at V came to 7 bases and at J to 9 bases, leaving 9 bases not matched to a gene. Germline CDR1 and CDR2: SQVTM and ANQGSEA. The CDR3 runs 14 residues.

This clone was seen once. The J gene is TRBJ2-7, the V gene TRBV2; D is unclear. V was cut by 3 bases and J by 3 bases, with 3 bases left in between. The CDR3 totals 11 residues. CDR1 SNHLY and CDR2 FYNNEI come from the germline V gene. The CDR3 region is CASSDNYEQYF. Here the CDR3 DNA reads TGTGCCAGCAGTGACAACTACGAGCAGTACTTC.

As concerns this clone: Compared with germline, one end of the junction differs, possibly owing to a read error. This chain uses TRBV2 with TRBJ1-5; D unclear. Germline CDR1 and CDR2: SNHLY and FYNNEI. The CDR3 runs 13 residues. CDR3 bases: TGTGCCAGCAGTGAAAGGATAGACATGAAAGAATATTTT. It translates to CASSERIDMKEYF.

The chain uses TRBV15 and TRBJ1-5; 7 bases are a match to TRBD1. The V segment lost 4 bases and the J segment 5 bases; nucleotides outside the gene matches: 5. The CDR3 runs 14 residues. The germline V gene has CDR1 LNHNV and CDR2 YYDKDF (reference sequence). The CDR3 DNA sequence: TGTGCCACCAGCATCAGGCAGGGGGATCAGCCCCAGCATTTT. This translates into CATSIRQGDQPQHF.

The chain employs TRBV2 and TRBJ1-3; possibly TRBD1 for D (5 bases). Germline lookup yields CDR1 SNHLY and CDR2 FYNNEI. The CDR3 loop spans 13 amino acids. V lost 3 bases and J 2 bases, leaving 5 bases between the germline ends. The CDR3 coding sequence is TGTGCCAGCAGTGACAGGGCTGGAAACACCATATATTTT. Protein sequence: CASSDRAGNTIYF.

The genes are TRBV19 and TRBJ1-3; 7 positions match TRBD1. The CDR3 contains 16 residues. Germline V gene lookup returns CDR1 LNHDA and CDR2 SQIVND (reference sequence). Trimming cost V 5 bases and J 2 bases; bases outside gene matches: 9. This chain's CDR3 is CASSPNDRVAGNTIYF. CDR3 in DNA: TGTGCCAGTAGTCCCAACGACAGGGTGGCTGGAAACACCATATATTTT.